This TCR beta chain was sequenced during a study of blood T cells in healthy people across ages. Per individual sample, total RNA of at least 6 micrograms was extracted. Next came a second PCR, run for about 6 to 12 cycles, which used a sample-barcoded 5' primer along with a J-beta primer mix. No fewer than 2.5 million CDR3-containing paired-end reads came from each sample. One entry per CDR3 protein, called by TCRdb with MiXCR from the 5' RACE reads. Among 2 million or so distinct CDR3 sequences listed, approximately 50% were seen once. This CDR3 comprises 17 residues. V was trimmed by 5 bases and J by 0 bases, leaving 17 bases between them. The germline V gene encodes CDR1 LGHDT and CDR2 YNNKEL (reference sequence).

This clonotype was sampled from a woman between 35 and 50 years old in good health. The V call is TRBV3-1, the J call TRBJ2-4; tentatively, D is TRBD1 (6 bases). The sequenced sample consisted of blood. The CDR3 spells CASSEKVDSLAKNIQYF. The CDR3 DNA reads TGTGCCAGCAGCGAAAAGGTGGACAGCCTAGCCAAAAACATTCAGTACTTC.